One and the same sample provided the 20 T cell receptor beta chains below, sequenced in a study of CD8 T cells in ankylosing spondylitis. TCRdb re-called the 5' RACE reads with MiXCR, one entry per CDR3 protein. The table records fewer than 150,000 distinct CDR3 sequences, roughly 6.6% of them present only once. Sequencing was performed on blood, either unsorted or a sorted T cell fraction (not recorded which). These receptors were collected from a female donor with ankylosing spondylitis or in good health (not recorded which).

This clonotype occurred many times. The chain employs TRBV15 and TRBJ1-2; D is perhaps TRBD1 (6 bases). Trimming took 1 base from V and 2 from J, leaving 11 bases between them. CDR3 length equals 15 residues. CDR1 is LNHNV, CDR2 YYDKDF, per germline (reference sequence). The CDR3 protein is CATSRVQGLNYGYTF. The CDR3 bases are TGTGCCACCAGCAGAGTACAGGGACTAAACTATGGCTACACCTTC.

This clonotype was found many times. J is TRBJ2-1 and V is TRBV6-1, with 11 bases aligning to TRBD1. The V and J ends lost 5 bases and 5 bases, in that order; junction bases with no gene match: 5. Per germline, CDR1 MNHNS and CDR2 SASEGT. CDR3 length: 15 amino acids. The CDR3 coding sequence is TGTGCCAGCAGTCCCGGGACAGGGGGTGACAATGAGCAGTTCTTC. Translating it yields CASSPGTGGDNEQFF.

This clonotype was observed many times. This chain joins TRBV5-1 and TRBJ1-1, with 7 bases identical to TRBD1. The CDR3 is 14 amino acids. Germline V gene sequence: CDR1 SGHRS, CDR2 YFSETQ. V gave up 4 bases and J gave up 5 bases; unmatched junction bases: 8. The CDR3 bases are TGCGCCAGCAGCACCGGGACAGTTGATACTGAAGCTTTCTTT. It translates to CASSTGTVDTEAFF.

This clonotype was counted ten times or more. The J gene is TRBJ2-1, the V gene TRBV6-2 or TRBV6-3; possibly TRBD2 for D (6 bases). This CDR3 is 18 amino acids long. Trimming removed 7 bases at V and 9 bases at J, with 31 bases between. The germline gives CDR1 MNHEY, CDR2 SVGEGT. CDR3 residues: CASTKGNSGLLRGGEQFF. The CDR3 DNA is TGTGCCAGCACTAAAGGGAATAGCGGCCTACTTAGGGGCGGTGAGCAGTTCTTC.

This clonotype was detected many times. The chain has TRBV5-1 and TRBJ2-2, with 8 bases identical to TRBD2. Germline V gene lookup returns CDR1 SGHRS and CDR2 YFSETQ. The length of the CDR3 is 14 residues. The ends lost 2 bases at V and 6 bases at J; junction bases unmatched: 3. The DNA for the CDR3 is TGCGCCAGCAGCTTAGACGGGGGGGCCGGGGAGCTGTTTTTT. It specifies CASSLDGGAGELFF.

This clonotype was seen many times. The CDR3 coding sequence is TGTGCCAGCAGTACTAGTACTGGGGCCAACGTCCTGACTTTC. Its protein is CASSTSTGANVLTF. J is TRBJ2-6 and V is TRBV12-3 or TRBV12-4; D may be TRBD2 (5 bases). The CDR3 is 14 amino acids. Trimming removed 5 bases from V and 2 bases from J, with 7 bases in between.

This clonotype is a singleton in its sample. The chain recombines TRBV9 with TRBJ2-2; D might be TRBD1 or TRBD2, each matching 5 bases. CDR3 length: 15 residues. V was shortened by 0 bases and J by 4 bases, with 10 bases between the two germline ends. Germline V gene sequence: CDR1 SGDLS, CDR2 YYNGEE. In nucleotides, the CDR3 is TGTGCCAGCAGCGTAGGGGGCCTAGCCACCGGGGAGCTGTTTTTT. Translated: CASSVGGLATGELFF. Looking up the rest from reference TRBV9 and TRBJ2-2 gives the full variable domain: DSGVTQTPKHLITATGQRVTLRCSPRSGDLSVYWYQQSLDQGLQFLIQYYNGEERAKGNILERFSAQQFPDLHSELNLSSLELGDSALYFCASSVGGLATGELFFGEGSRLTVL.

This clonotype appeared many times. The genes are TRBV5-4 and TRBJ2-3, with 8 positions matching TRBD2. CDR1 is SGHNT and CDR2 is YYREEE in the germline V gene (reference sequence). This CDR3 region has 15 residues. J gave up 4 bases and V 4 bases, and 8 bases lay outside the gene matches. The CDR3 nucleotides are TGTGCCAGCAGCGCGGTGTTGACTAGCGCAGATACGCAGTATTTT. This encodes CASSAVLTSADTQYF.

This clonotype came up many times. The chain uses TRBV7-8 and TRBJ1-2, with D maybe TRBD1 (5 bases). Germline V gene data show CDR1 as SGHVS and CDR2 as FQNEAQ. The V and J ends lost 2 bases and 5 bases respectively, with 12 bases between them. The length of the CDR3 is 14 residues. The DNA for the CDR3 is TGTGCCAGCAGCTTATCGGCGGGGGAATATGGCTACACCTTC. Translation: CASSLSAGEYGYTF. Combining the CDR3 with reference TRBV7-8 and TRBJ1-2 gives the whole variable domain GAGVSQSPRYKVAKRGQDVALRCDPISGHVSLFWYQQALGQGPEFLTYFQNEAQLDKSGLPSDRFFAERPEGSVSTLKIQRTQQEDSAVYLCASSLSAGEYGYTFGSGTRLTVV.

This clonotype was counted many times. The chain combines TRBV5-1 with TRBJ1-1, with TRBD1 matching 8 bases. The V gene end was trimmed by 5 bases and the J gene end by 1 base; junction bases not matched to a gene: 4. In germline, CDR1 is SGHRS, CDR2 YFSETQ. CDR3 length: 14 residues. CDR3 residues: CASSWTGRNTEAFF. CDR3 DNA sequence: TGCGCCAGCAGTTGGACAGGGCGGAACACTGAAGCTTTCTTT.

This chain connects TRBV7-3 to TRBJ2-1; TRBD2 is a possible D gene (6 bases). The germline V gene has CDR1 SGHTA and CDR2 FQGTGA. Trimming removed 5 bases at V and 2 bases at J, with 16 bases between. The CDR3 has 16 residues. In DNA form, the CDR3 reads TGTGCCAGCAGCCTCACCCCGGGGGTCCCCTACAATGAGCAGTTCTTC. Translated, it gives CASSLTPGVPYNEQFF. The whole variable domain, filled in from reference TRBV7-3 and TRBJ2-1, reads GAGVSQTPSNKVTEKGKYVELRCDPISGHTALYWYRQSLGQGPEFLIYFQGTGAADDSGLPNDRFFAVRPEGSVSTLKIQRTERGDSAVYLCASSLTPGVPYNEQFFGPGTRLTVL.

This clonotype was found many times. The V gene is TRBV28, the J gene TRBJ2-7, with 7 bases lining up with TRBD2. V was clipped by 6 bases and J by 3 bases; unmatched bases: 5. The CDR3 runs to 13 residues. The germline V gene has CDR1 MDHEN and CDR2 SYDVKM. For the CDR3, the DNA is TGTGCCAGCAGACAATCGGGGGGCTACGAGCAGTACTTC. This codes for CASRQSGGYEQYF. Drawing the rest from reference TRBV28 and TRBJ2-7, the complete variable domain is DVKVTQSSRYLVKRTGEKVFLECVQDMDHENMFWYRQDPGLGLRLIYFSYDVKMKEKGDIPEGYSVSREKKERFSLILESASTNQTSMYLCASRQSGGYEQYFGPGTRLTVT.

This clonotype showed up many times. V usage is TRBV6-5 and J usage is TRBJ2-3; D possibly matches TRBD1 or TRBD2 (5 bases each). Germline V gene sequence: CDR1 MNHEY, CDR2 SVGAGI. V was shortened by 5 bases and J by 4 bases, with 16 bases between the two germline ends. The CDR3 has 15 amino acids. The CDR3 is CASSTTARGADTQYF. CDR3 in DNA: TGTGCCAGCAGTACTACGGCCCGGGGCGCAGATACGCAGTATTTT.

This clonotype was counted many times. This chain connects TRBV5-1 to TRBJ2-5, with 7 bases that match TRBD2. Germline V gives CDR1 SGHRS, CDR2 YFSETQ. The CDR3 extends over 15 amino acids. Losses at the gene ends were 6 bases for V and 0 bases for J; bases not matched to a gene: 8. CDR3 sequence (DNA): TGCGCCAGCACATCTAGCGGCGAGTACCAAGAGACCCAGTACTTC. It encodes CASTSSGEYQETQYF.

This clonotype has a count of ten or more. CDR3 nucleotide sequence: TGCAGCGTTGAGTCAGGGAGCACTGAAGCTTTCTTT. Amino acid sequence: CSVESGSTEAFF. V is TRBV29-1 and J is TRBJ1-1, with D perhaps TRBD1 (5 bases). Germline CDR1 and CDR2: SQVTM and ANQGSEA. V gave up 3 bases and J gave up 4 bases, with 9 bases separating them. The CDR3 is 12 amino acids.

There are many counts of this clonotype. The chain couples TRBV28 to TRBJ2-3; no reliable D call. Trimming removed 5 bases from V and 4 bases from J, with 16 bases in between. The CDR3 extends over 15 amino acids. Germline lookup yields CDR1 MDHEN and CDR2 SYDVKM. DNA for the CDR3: TGTGCCAGCAGTCCGGGCTTCCTTTCCGCAGATACGCAGTATTTT. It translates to CASSPGFLSADTQYF.

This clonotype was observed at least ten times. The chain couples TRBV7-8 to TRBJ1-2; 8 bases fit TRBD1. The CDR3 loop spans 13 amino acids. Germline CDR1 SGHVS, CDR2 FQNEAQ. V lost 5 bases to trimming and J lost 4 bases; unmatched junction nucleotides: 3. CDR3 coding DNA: TGTGCCAGCAGCCCAGGACAGGGCTATGGCTACACCTTC. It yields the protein CASSPGQGYGYTF.

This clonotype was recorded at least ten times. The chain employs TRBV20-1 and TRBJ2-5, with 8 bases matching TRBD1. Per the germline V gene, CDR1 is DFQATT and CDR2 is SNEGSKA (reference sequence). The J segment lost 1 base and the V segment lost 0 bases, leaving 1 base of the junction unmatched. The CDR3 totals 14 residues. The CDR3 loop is CSARDTGGQETQYF. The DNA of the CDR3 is TGCAGTGCTAGAGACACAGGGGGCCAAGAGACCCAGTACTTC.

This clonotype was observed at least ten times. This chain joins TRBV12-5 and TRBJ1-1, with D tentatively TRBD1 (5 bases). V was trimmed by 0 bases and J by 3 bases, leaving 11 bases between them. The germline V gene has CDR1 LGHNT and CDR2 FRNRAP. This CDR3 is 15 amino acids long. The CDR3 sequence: CASGLVRTGDTEAFF. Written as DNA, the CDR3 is TGTGCTAGTGGTTTGGTAAGGACGGGGGACACTGAAGCTTTCTTT.

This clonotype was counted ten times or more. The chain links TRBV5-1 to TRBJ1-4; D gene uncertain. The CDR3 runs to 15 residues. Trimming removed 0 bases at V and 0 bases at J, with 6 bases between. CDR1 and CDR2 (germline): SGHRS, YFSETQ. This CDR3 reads CASSLGLATNEKLFF. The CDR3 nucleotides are TGCGCCAGCAGCTTGGGACTAGCAACTAATGAAAAACTGTTTTTT.